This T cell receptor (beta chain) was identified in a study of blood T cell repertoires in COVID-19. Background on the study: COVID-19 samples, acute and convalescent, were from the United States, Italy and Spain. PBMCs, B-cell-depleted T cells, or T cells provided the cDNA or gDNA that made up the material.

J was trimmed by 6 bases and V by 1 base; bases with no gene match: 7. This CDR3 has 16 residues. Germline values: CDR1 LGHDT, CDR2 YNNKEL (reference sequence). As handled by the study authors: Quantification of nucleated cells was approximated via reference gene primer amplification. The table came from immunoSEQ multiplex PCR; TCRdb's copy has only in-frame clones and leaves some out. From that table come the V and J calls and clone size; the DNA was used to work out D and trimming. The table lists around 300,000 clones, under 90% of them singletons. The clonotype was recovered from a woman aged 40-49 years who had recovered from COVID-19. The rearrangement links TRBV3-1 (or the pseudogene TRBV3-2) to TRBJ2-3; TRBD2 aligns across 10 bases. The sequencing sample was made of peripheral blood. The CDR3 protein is CASSQGPSGSYDTQYF. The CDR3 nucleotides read TGTGCCAGCAGCCAAGGACCTAGCGGGAGTTATGATACGCAGTATTTT.